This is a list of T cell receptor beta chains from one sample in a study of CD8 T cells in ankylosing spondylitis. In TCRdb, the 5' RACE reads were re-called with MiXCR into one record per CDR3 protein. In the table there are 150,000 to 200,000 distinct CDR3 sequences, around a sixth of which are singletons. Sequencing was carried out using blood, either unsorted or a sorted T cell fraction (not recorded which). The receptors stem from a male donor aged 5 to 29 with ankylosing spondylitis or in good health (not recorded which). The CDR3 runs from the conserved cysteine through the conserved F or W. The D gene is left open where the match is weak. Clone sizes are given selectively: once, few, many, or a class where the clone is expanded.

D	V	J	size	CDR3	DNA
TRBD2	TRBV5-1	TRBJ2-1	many	CASSGTSGRARNEQFF	TGCGCCAGCAGCGGGACTAGCGGGAGGGCCCGCAATGAGCAGTTCTTC
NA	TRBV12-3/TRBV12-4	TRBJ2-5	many	CASSSLFVGWRETQYF	TGTGCCAGCAGTTCGTTGTTTGTGGGTTGGCGAGAGACCCAGTACTTC
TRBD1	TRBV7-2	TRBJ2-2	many	CASSLGQGAGELFF	TGTGCCAGCAGCTTGGGACAGGGTGCCGGGGAGCTGTTTTTT
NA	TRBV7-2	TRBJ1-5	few	CASSLGRENQPQHF	TGTGCCAGCAGCTTAGGGCGGGAAAATCAGCCCCAGCATTTT
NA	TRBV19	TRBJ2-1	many	CASSILEGGYNEQFF	TGTGCCAGTAGTATATTGGAGGGCGGGTACAATGAGCAGTTCTTC
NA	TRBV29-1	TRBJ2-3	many	CSVDSGIDTQYF	TGCAGCGTTGATTCGGGGATTGATACGCAGTATTTT
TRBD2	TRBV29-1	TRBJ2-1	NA	CSVDGLAVYNEQFF	TGCAGCGTTGATGGACTAGCGGTCTACAATGAGCAGTTCTTC
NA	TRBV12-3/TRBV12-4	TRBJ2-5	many	CASRYAETQYF	TGTGCCAGCCGTTACGCAGAGACCCAGTACTTC
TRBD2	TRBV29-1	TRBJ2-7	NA	CSASRGRGGNEQYF	TGCAGCGCCAGTCGGGGTCGGGGGGGAAACGAGCAGTACTTC
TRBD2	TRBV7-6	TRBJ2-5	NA	CASRTGGLGQETQYF	TGTGCCAGCAGGACGGGAGGTTTGGGCCAAGAGACCCAGTACTTC
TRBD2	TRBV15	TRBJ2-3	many	CATSREGRAGDTQYF	TGTGCCACCAGCAGAGAAGGGAGGGCCGGGGATACGCAGTATTTT
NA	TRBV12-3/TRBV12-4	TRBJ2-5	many	CASSFPRRGYKETQYF	TGTGCCAGCAGTTTCCCCCGACGCGGCTATAAAGAGACCCAGTACTTC
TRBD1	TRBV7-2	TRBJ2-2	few	CASRDRGRGTGELFF	TGTGCCAGCAGGGACAGGGGGCGCGGCACCGGGGAGCTGTTTTTT
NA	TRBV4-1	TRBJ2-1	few	CASSSWQGSYNEQFF	TGCGCCAGCAGCTCTTGGCAGGGGTCCTACAATGAGCAGTTCTTC
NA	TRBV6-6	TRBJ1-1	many	CASSWSGYGTEAFF	TGTGCCAGCAGTTGGTCAGGTTACGGCACTGAAGCTTTCTTT
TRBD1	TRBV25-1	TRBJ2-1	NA	CASGQGANEQFF	TGTGCCAGCGGGCAGGGGGCCAATGAGCAGTTCTTC
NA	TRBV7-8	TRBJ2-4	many	CASSLARQLAKNIQYF	TGTGCCAGCAGCTTAGCGCGTCAATTAGCCAAAAACATTCAGTACTTC
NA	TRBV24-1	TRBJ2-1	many	CATSDLGWGEGNEQFF	TGTGCCACCAGTGATTTGGGCTGGGGGGAAGGAAATGAGCAGTTCTTC
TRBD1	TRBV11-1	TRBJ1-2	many	CASSFGQGPYGYTF	TGTGCCAGCAGCTTTGGACAGGGACCCTATGGCTACACCTTC
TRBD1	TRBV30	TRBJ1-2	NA	CARNPGQGKGYTF	TGTGCCCGAAACCCGGGACAGGGTAAGGGCTACACCTTC
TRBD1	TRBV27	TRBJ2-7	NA	CASSWETGMYEQYF	TGTGCCAGCAGTTGGGAGACAGGGATGTACGAGCAGTACTTC
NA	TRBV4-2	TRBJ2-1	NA	CASSLPPDNEQFF	TGTGCCAGCAGCCTCCCGCCCGACAATGAGCAGTTCTTC